The entry that follows covers one T cell receptor (beta chain) sequence. Its antigen remains unknown. This sample stems from a study of cytomegalovirus exposure and HLA in healthy donors. PCR amplification relied on 60 Vbeta primers (plus 13 Jbeta primers). TCRdb's copy holds only in-frame clones and misses some; the assay was immunoSEQ multiplex PCR. This sample carries fewer than 250,000 clones, almost 80% of them seen once, and the ten largest clones take approximately 1.8%. Germline lookup yields CDR1 LNHDA and CDR2 SQIVND (reference sequence). CDR3 length equals 13 residues. Trimming removed 6 bases from V and 3 bases from J, with 12 bases in between. Study results and limitations: Reported performance of the classifier showed diagnosis of cytomegalovirus status with high specificity and sensitivity.

Sequencing was performed on PBMCs. The clonotype was recovered from a male donor in good health and CMV-seronegative. The chain uses TRBV19 and TRBJ2-7; D may be TRBD2 (5 bases). The chain's CDR3 is CASSRGLVYEQYF. CDR3 nucleotides: TGTGCCAGTAGCCGAGGACTGGTCTACGAGCAGTACTTC.